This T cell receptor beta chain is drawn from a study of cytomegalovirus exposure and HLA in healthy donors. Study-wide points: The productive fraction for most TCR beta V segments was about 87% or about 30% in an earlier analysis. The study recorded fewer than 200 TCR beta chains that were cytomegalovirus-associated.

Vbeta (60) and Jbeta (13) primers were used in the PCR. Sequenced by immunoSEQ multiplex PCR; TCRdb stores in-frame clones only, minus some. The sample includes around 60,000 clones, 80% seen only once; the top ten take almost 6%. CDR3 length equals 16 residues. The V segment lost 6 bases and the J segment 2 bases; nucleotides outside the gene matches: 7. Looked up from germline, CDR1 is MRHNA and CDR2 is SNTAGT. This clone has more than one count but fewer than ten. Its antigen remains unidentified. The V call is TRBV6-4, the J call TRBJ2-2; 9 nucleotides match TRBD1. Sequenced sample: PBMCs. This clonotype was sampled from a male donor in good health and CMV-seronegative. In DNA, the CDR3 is TGTGCCAGCAGACCACAGGGGGCCCTCAACACCGGGGAGCTGTTTTTT. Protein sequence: CASRPQGALNTGELFF.